The TCR beta chain described here comes from a study of vaccination and CD4 T cells after COVID-19. Study in general: The post-vaccine samples came a median approximately 75 days after dose two (range 14 to 241).

This clonotype was detected once. What it binds is not known. Cultured CD4+ T cell DNA underwent sequencing with the Oncomine TCR Beta short-read assay. MiXCR was run by TCRdb on the PCR reads, yielding one entry per CDR3 protein. Of 10,000 to 15,000 distinct CDR3 sequences listed, around half were seen once; the top ten hold 33%. Treatment described: roughly ten-day PBMC culture with coronavirus spike peptide pools or control peptides (ViraFEST assay). The length of the CDR3 is 14 residues. Trimming took off 8 bases at V and 1 base at J, with 14 bases between the two ends. Germline V gene data show CDR1 as MNHNS and CDR2 as SASEGT.

The sequenced sample was CD4+ T cells from blood, cultured in vitro. This TCR came from a human donor who had recovered from COVID-19. The V gene is TRBV6-1, the J gene TRBJ1-1, with D possibly TRBD1 on 5 matching bases. CDR3 protein: CASLSGTANTEAFF. The CDR3 coding sequence is TGTGCCAGCCTAAGCGGGACTGCGAACACTGAAGCTTTCTTT.